Detailed here is one T cell receptor beta chain. The assay was immunoSEQ multiplex PCR, and TCRdb's table has in-frame clones only and misses some. The sample has approximately 58,000 clones, roughly 92% seen once; the top ten hold approximately 1.5%. The sample comes from a study of T cell changes during pregnancy in multiple sclerosis. The germline CDR1 and CDR2 sequences are MGHDK and SYGVNS. V was cut by 7 bases and J by 7 bases, with 19 bases left in between. This CDR3 spans 14 amino acids. This sample comprised peripheral blood, obtained in the second trimester of pregnancy. The rearrangement uses TRBV25-1 and TRBJ1-2, with D perhaps matching TRBD1 (6 bases). This TCR was recovered from a female donor with multiple sclerosis, enrolled in a pregnancy study. The CDR3 loop reads CASKGGGSGFGYTF. The CDR3 DNA is TGTGCCAGCAAAGGGGGGGGGTCAGGGTTTGGCTACACCTTC.